This TCR beta chain appears in the sequencing data of a study of long-term antiretroviral therapy in people with HIV (dated by TCRdb to about 2022). Notes on the research overall: Collection of the earliest samples took place about a decade ahead of the 2015 WHO recommendation for immediate ART, at a time when ART was typically delayed until CD4 counts fell. A retrospective serial study tested whether changes in peripheral blood TRB repertoire composition and diversity were associated with ART initiation and durable HIV suppression. From fewer than 35 adults with confirmed HIV infection, the cohort provided 192 cryopreserved PBMC samples, gathered serially across a mean of about six years (range 1-12). Among the approximately 30 participants with HIV, over nine were female. Test extractions of a monoclonal T-cell line alongside some 35 polyclonal samples showed no cross-contamination during QIAcube processing.

To be included, a participant needed at least one PBMC sample from before ART initiation plus at least two post-ART samples. Treatment was received in the United States of America by all participants with HIV. Cryopreserved samples of about 0.95-11 million PBMC were thawed and washed before DNA extraction. At the time of the earliest PBMC sample, participants with HIV were aged between about 20 and 55 years. PBMC samples were contributed by each participant from 1-4 timepoints before ART initiation and 2-8 timepoints after ART initiation, with a median of 7 samples. For every participant, serial HIV viral load, CD4+ T-cell count, ART history and demographic data were obtained. A Qiagen kit on a QIAcube was used to extract genomic DNA from unsorted PBMC, with samples processed in batches of 12. The germline V gene encodes CDR1 SGDLS and CDR2 YYNGEE. V is cut back by 4 bases and J by 4 bases, with 4 bases in the junction unmatched. The CDR3 holds 14 amino acids from the cysteine to the phenylalanine. Only the CDR3 part of the read is kept: 42 bases, read in frame from the first base.

What the work shows at the level of the full study, not this receptor alone: No data were available on ART adherence, viral resistance or therapy changes, limiting inferences about post-ART repertoire changes. HIV repertoires had narrower CDR3 length ranges than controls, and the network structure suggested an antigen-experienced repertoire that shifted only slightly toward naive after ART. Since PBMC availability was limited, sequencing covered only the TCR beta chain, with no alpha chain pairing. Expanded TRB clones identified before ART initiation dominated the repertoire at all time points, although this dominance fluctuated and declined in many PLHIV after ART. Starting ART was linked to a significant rise in TRB diversity, yet even with long-term ART the diversity remained significantly lower than in transplant donor controls. Because cell numbers in pre-ART samples were limited, unsorted PBMC were profiled instead of sorted CD4+ and CD8+ T cells. The samples were dated from about 2004 to 2018, and the ART regimens that were used may be less effective than current ART regimens.

Comment on this clone: This receptor's antigen is unknown. There are no base qualities to consult, and no much larger clone falls within one base.

The immunoSEQ hsTCRB v3.0 assay was used at survey level resolution to sequence the TRB variable region. The target sequencing depth for TRB was about 40,000-50,000 T-cell genomes per sample. An Illumina MiSeq with a v3 150-cycle kit was used to sequence the pooled TRB libraries. The study's own analysis went as follows. Analysis of repertoires was carried out in R inside a reproducible Nextflow workflow spanning QC, data transformation and analysis. LymphoSeq2, an R package for exploring AIRR-Seq data, was used to implement custom analyses. After excluding a handful of samples that yielded fewer than 5000 total TRB sequences, 188 HIV repertoires remained for analysis. Among the approximately 190 HIV repertoires that were kept, 59 were collected before ART initiation and over 120 were collected after ART initiation. Repertoires were downsampled to 5000 TRB nucleotide sequences, and summary statistics were averaged over 100 downsampling iterations. The analysis kept only TRB sequences whose CDR3 regions were at least seven amino acids long. A Shannon entropy-derived clonality score and the Gini coefficient were used to measure diversity. In the repertoire networks, any two of the top 5000 CDR3 amino acid sequences were linked whenever the two sequences differed by an edit distance of one. Antigen specificity groups and MHC restriction were predicted for TRB CDR3 amino acid sequences with GLIPH2. To flag known associations with CMV, EBV, HIV or tissue antigens, CDR3 amino acid sequences were compared against VDJdb and McPAS-TCR. Pre-ART, post-ART and control groups were compared with Wilcoxon signed-rank tests and Holm-Bonferroni correction. TCRdb took this table from immuneACCESS and kept in-frame rearrangements with V and J called. Such tables lack part of the clones; where checked against another copy, unresolved V genes explain under half of the gap, and the rest is unexplained. D and trimming were read from the DNA, whereas the V and J calls and clone size are those reported in that table. The sample data list roughly 22,000 clones, and roughly 82% of these were observed just once. The ten largest make up about 2.1% of the sample.

Specimen: unsorted PBMCs, collected 3 years after starting antiretroviral therapy. The origin of this receptor is a man aged 45 to 65 with HIV. The rearrangement joined TRBV9 to TRBJ1-1, and 10 bases in between align with TRBD1. The nucleotide sequence reads as follows: TGTGCCAGCAGCCACCGGGACAGGGGCACTGAAGCTTTCTTT. It encodes CASSHRDRGTEAFF.